The clone carrying this T cell receptor beta chain was detected only once. The junction shows a germline mismatch at one end, possibly a read error. This record comes from a study of blood T cell repertoires in COVID-19. Overall study context: The United States, Italy and Spain supplied acute and convalescent COVID-19 samples. PBMCs, B-cell-depleted T cells, or T cells were the source of the cDNA or gDNA that made up the material.

In the original workflow: Estimation of nucleated cell counts relied on the amplification of reference gene primers. Assay used: immunoSEQ multiplex PCR; TCRdb lists only in-frame clones, some missing. V and J calls and clone size are as listed in that table; D and trimming were resolved from the DNA. The data show more than 150,000 clones, with 84% seen just once and around 7% held by the top ten. Sequenced sample: peripheral blood. The sequence was collected from a human donor in a cohort sampled during active COVID-19.

CDR3 amino acids: CASSPGLRCF. Here the CDR3 DNA reads TGCGCCAGCAGCCCGGGACTGAGGTGCTTT. The chain combines TRBV5-1 with TRBJ1-1, with a weak D call TRBD1 (5 bases). The germline V gene has CDR1 SGHRS and CDR2 YFSETQ. This CDR3 contains 10 residues. Using reference TRBV5-1 and TRBJ1-1 for the parts outside the CDR3, the full variable domain is KAGVTQTPRYLIKTRGQQVTLSCSPISGHRSVSWYQQTPGQGLQFLFEYFSETQRNKGNFPGRFSGRQFSNSRSEMNVSTLELGDSALYLCASSPGLRCFGQGTRLTVV.